This T cell receptor beta chain was found in a study of T cells in Graves' hyperthyroidism and ophthalmopathy. Study as a whole: Prior to any treatment, at the point of initial diagnosis, peripheral blood was collected.

For the diagnoses, clinical symptoms, serum thyroxine and TRAb, thyroid ultrasound and orbital computed tomography were used. Over 8 ml fresh peripheral blood yielded the PBMCs. Germline CDR1 reads SEHNR; CDR2 reads FQNEAQ (reference sequence). This CDR3 has 14 amino acids. The V gene lost 4 bases and the J gene lost 4 bases, with 10 bases spanning the gap. In this sample, this clonotype turned up a few times. Its antigen is currently unknown. The CDR3 regions of TCR beta were amplified from RNA transcripts. First-round RT-PCR targeting the TCR CDR3 was performed with the HTBI primer set. TCRdb re-derived calls from the multiplex PCR reads in MiXCR, one entry per CDR3 protein. The table includes 620,000 or so distinct CDR3 sequences, approximately 15% detected once. Findings and limits, study-wide: Ophthalmopathy and stable hyperthyroidism were told apart by a 13 V-J model.

This receptor was identified in a woman aged 50 to 60 with Graves' ophthalmopathy. Sequenced sample: blood. The gene calls are TRBV7-9 and TRBJ1-4; D is unresolved. The DNA for the CDR3 is TGTGCCAGCAGCTCTACAGCGGGTAATGAAAAACTGTTTTTT. Amino acid sequence: CASSSTAGNEKLFF.